This paragraph reports one T cell receptor (beta chain). Its antigen is not known. This specimen comes from a study of cytomegalovirus exposure and HLA in healthy donors. Study details: Sequencing of about 179 million T cells in an earlier analysis found 120 million or so unique TCR beta sequences. Notes on the study in general: The authors reported that TCR beta sequences could predict HLA-A and HLA-B alleles. These predictions were accurate for most subjects in the first cohort. Later on, an analysis found that several of the most significant clusters appeared to be linked to common viral pathogens, which included parvovirus B19.

The PCR made use of 60 Vbeta and 13 Jbeta primers. Using immunoSEQ multiplex PCR, the repertoire was profiled, and TCRdb retains in-frame clones only, with some absent. Of 85,000 to 110,000 clones in the sample, roughly three quarters are singletons; the top ten hold 10%. Sequencing was carried out using PBMCs. The receptor comes from a woman between 18 and 29 years old in good health and CMV-seropositive.

CDR3 residues: CASLTLSGYDEQYF. As DNA, the CDR3 is TGTGCCAGCCTTACATTGAGCGGGTACGACGAGCAGTACTTC. This chain links TRBV6-4 with TRBJ2-7; the D gene is possibly TRBD2 (6 bases). Trimming left V 8 bases short and J 5 bases short, with 19 bases between. Germline lookup yields CDR1 MRHNA and CDR2 SNTAGT. This CDR3 has 14 amino acids.